Listed below are T cell receptor beta chains from one sample, sequenced in a study of blood T cell repertoires in COVID-19. TCRdb keeps only in-frame clones here, not all; method: immunoSEQ multiplex PCR. Of tens of thousands of clones listed, approximately 89% were seen once; the top ten hold 7% to 9%. Sequenced input: peripheral blood. Receptors originate from a woman in her seventies with acute or convalescent COVID-19. CDR3s include the opening cysteine and the closing phenylalanine or tryptophan.

v_call: TRBV9
cdr3_aa: CASSEGAGGLSYNEQFF

v_call: TRBV24-1
cdr3_aa: CATSDLGTSGMGTDTQYF

v_call: TRBV20-1
cdr3_aa: CSASKTGGTEAFF

v_call: TRBV6-1
cdr3_aa: CASSTTGDSYNEQFF

v_call: TRBV20-1
cdr3_aa: CSASSEGASYNSPLHF

v_call: TRBV5-6
cdr3_aa: CASSSGQAKTGGSYNEQFF

v_call: TRBV12-3/TRBV12-4
cdr3_aa: CASRGINYGYTF

v_call: TRBV19
cdr3_aa: CASSIGRTSGITYNEQFF

v_call: TRBV3-1/TRBV3-2
cdr3_aa: CASSPLGGTPGEQFF

v_call: TRBV5-1
cdr3_aa: CASRADSPLHF

v_call: TRBV7-2
cdr3_aa: CASSLRTGPRANYGYTF

v_call: TRBV7-9
cdr3_aa: CASSSLPTQDSPLHF

v_call: TRBV25-1
cdr3_aa: CASSDGGSGWVNEQFF

v_call: TRBV7-9
cdr3_aa: CASNRVNQPQHF

v_call: TRBV9
cdr3_aa: CASSVGEAGGEKLFF

v_call: TRBV7-8
cdr3_aa: CASSVRDRSYGYTF

v_call: TRBV3-1/TRBV3-2
cdr3_aa: CASSPTGTSGGRVGTQYF